This TCR beta chain was retrieved from a study of blood T cell repertoires in COVID-19. The overall study: Samples representing acute and convalescent COVID-19 were sourced from the United States, Italy and Spain. PBMCs, B-cell-depleted T cells, or T cells were the source of the cDNA or gDNA that made up the material.

Germline V gene data show CDR1 as SGHRS and CDR2 as YFSETQ. Trimming left V 5 bases short and J 3 bases short, with 15 bases between. The CDR3 is 14 residues long. Clones were sequenced by immunoSEQ multiplex PCR, and TCRdb holds only the in-frame ones, with some missing. The table lists roughly 140,000 clones, about three quarters of them singletons, with just under 2% in the top ten. The TCR comes from an older woman with acute or convalescent COVID-19. The material sequenced was peripheral blood. V and J are TRBV5-1 and TRBJ2-7; D is perhaps TRBD2 (6 bases). CDR3 protein: CASRQPGSGYEQYF. The CDR3 DNA reads TGCGCCAGCAGACAACCGGGTAGCGGCTACGAGCAGTACTTC.